The clone carrying this TCR beta chain was seen many times. The antigen is undetermined. RNA transcripts provided the source from which TCR beta CDR3 regions were amplified. The TCR CDR3 first-round RT-PCR relied on the HTBI primer set. One entry per CDR3 protein, called by TCRdb with MiXCR from the multiplex PCR reads. The data contain a few hundred thousand distinct CDR3 sequences, 25% of them singletons. The sample belongs to a study of T cells in Graves' hyperthyroidism and ophthalmopathy. Broader study findings: Among clonotypes expanded in thyroid above 0.001, most were also found in blood. The model identified upcoming ophthalmopathy a median approximately 6.5 months ahead of onset.

CDR3 length: 18 amino acids. The V and J ends lost 1 base and 1 base, in that order; junction bases with no gene match: 9. Germline assignment: CDR1 DFQATT and CDR2 SNEGSKA (reference sequence). The chain is built from TRBV20-1 and TRBJ2-5, with 13 bases aligning to TRBD2. Input material: blood. The TCR sequence derives from a man aged 45 to 65 with Graves' hyperthyroidism. The CDR3 bases are TGCAGTGCTAGAGGAAGACTAGCGGGAGGATGGGGCCAAGAGACCCAGTACTTC. Protein product: CSARGRLAGGWGQETQYF.